This passage covers 12 T cell receptor beta chains from one sample sequenced in a study of metastatic and nonmetastatic thyroid tumors. TCRdb re-analyzed the PCR reads using MiXCR. The repertoire has roughly 48,000 clones, approximately 15% of them found once; the top ten carry about 2.7%. All patients were untreated before thyroid surgery. The sample was blood. These receptors came from a female donor with papillary thyroid cancer or a benign thyroid nodule (not recorded which). Some clones in this sample may be carry-over from other donors' samples.

About this clone: One end of the junction does not line up with germline, which may come from a read error. The chain joins TRBV9 to TRBJ2-2; D perhaps matches TRBD2 (6 bases). In germline, CDR1 is SGDLS, CDR2 YYNGEE. The CDR3 has 17 residues. CDR3 nucleotide sequence: TGTGCCATCAGCTTAGGTTCCGGGACTGGCTCCACCGGGGAGCTGTTTTTT. It codes for CAISLGSGTGSTGELFF. Supplemented by reference TRBV9 and TRBJ2-2, the full variable domain reads DSGVTQTPKHLITATGQRVTLRCSPRSGDLSVYWYQQSLDQGLQFLIQYYNGEERAKGNILERFSAQQFPDLHSELNLSSLELGDSALYFCAISLGSGTGSTGELFFGEGSRLTVL.

This clone was counted many times. The gene calls are TRBV11-2 and TRBJ2-3; TRBD2 might be the D (5 bases). The germline V gene has CDR1 SGHAT and CDR2 FQNNGV. V was pared by 5 bases and J by 4 bases, with 19 bases between. This CDR3 is 16 amino acids long. As DNA, the CDR3 is TGTGCCAGCAGCCCAAATTATCCGGGATTCTCAGATACGCAGTATTTT. Protein: CASSPNYPGFSDTQYF. The whole variable domain, filled in from reference TRBV11-2 and TRBJ2-3, reads EAGVAQSPRYKIIEKRQSVAFWCNPISGHATLYWYQQILGQGPKLLIQFQNNGVVDDSQLPKDRFSAERLKGVDSTLKIQPAKLEDSAVYLCASSPNYPGFSDTQYFGPGTRLTVL.

This clone has a count of ten or more. The chain is built from TRBV18 and TRBJ1-4, with TRBD1 identical over 10 bases. CDR1 is KGHSH and CDR2 is LQKENI in the germline V gene. The CDR3 runs 14 residues. V was clipped by 3 bases and J by 5 bases; unmatched bases: 0. The CDR3 coding sequence is TGTGCCAGCTCACCGGGACAGGGGAATGAAAAACTGTTTTTT. Amino acids: CASSPGQGNEKLFF.

This clone showed up many times. The chain links TRBV29-1 to TRBJ2-7, with 7 bases that match TRBD1. The CDR3 loop spans 12 amino acids. V dropped 3 bases and J dropped 5; count of bases not matched to a gene: 4. Per the germline V gene, CDR1 is SQVTM and CDR2 is ANQGSEA. CDR3 in DNA: TGCAGCGTTGAGACAGGGTCCCACGAGCAGTACTTC. It codes for CSVETGSHEQYF.

This clone occurred many times. This sample includes further DNA sequences coding for the same CDR3. DNA of the CDR3: TGTGCCACCAGCAGGCCGGGTCTAGGGGATGAAAAACTGTTTTTT. This encodes CATSRPGLGDEKLFF. The V call is TRBV15, the J call TRBJ1-4; D may be TRBD1 (5 bases). The CDR3 covers 15 residues. Between the trimmed V and J ends, which lost 3 bases and 6 bases, there was a span of 14 bases. Germline V gene data show CDR1 as LNHNV and CDR2 as YYDKDF (reference sequence).

This clone was detected only a few times. A clone one base away is much larger, so this may be a read error. The chain recombines TRBV7-2 with TRBJ2-5; D is uncertain. V was trimmed by 3 bases and J by 4 bases, leaving 3 bases between them. CDR1 is SGHTA, CDR2 FQGNSA, per germline. The CDR3 sequence is 11 residues long. CDR3 DNA: TGTGCCAGCAGCTTCAGAGAGACCCAGTACTTC. This sequence encodes CASSFRETQYF.

Ten or more counts support this clone. V and J are TRBV3-1 and TRBJ1-2; D gene ambiguous. CDR3 length: 10 residues. Trimming stripped 1 base from V and 13 bases from J, with 7 bases between. CDR1 is LGHDT, CDR2 YNNKEL, per germline (reference sequence). CDR3 sequence (DNA): TGTGCCAGCAGCCAAGTGTCCGCCACCTTC. Its translation is CASSQVSATF.

This clone was detected ten times or more. The sample contains more than one DNA sequence encoding this CDR3. The V and J genes are TRBV7-8 and TRBJ1-1; TRBD1 agrees at 9 bases. This CDR3 has 16 residues. Germline CDR1 and CDR2: SGHVS and FQNEAQ. The junction had 11 bases not matched to a gene; V was cut back by 6 bases and J by 3 bases. CDR3 loop: CASSLPRTGGHTEAFF. DNA of the CDR3: TGTGCCAGCAGTTTGCCCCGAACAGGGGGCCACACTGAAGCTTTCTTT.

This clone was observed at least ten times. The J gene is TRBJ2-7, the V gene TRBV2; 8 bases map to TRBD1. The germline V gene has CDR1 SNHLY and CDR2 FYNNEI. The CDR3 runs 14 residues. Trimming took 4 bases from V and 4 from J; bases not matched to a gene: 6. This CDR3 is CASSGDRGRYEQYF. For the CDR3, the DNA is TGTGCCAGCAGTGGAGACAGGGGTAGATACGAGCAGTACTTC.

There are many counts of this clone. This sample also contains other DNA sequences that code for the same CDR3. This chain connects TRBV15 to TRBJ2-1; 7 bases fit TRBD1. Trimming removed 1 base from V and 13 bases from J; junction bases left unmatched: 13. Per the germline V gene, CDR1 is LNHNV and CDR2 is YYDKDF (reference sequence). The CDR3 loop spans 15 amino acids. The CDR3 DNA reads TGTGCCACCAGCAGAGGAGGGGGCAGCTCTAATATCCAGTTCTTC. This sequence encodes CATSRGGGSSNIQFF.

This clone appeared many times. The same CDR3 also results from other DNA sequences found in this sample. V usage is TRBV9 and J usage is TRBJ2-1; 10 bases are shared with TRBD2. Trimming took 7 bases from V and 7 from J; bases not matched to a gene: 14. Germline V gene lookup returns CDR1 SGDLS and CDR2 YYNGEE. The CDR3 spans 16 residues. The CDR3 nucleotides read TGTGCCAGCGCGGATGGAGCGGGAGGGCCGATTAATGAGCAGTTCTTC. Encoded protein: CASADGAGGPINEQFF.

The sample holds many counts of this clone. The V gene is TRBV4-1, the J gene TRBJ1-1; D is undetermined. Germline CDR1 reads MGHRA; CDR2 reads YSYEKL. The CDR3 has 15 residues. V was shortened by 5 bases and J by 5 bases, with 18 bases between the two germline ends. The CDR3: CASSTPGRSRTEAFF. In DNA, the CDR3 is TGCGCCAGCAGCACCCCTGGGCGGTCGCGGACTGAAGCTTTCTTT.